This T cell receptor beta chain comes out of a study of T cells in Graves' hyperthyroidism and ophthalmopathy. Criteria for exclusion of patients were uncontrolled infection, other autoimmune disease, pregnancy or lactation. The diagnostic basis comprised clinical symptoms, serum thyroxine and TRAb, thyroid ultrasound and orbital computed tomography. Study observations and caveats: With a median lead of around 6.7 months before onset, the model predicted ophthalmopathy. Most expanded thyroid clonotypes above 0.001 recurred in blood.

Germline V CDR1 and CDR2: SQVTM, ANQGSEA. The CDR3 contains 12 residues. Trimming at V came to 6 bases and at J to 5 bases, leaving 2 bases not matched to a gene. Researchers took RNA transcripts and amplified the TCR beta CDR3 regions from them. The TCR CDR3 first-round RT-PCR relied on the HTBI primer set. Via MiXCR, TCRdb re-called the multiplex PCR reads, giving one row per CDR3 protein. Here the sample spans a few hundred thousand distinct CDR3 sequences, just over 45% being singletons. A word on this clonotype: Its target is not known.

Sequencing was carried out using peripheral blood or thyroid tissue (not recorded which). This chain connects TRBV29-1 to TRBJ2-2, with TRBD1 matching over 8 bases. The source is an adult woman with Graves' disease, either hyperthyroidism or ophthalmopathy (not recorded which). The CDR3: CSVGQVTGELFF. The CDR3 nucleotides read TGCAGCGTGGGACAGGTGACCGGGGAGCTGTTTTTT.